The T cell receptor beta chain under discussion was sequenced for a study of identical twins. This clonotype was counted between two and nine times. Its antigen is currently unknown. The V and J ends lost 3 bases and 10 bases respectively, with 10 bases between them. Germline CDR1 and CDR2: MNHEY and SMNVEV (reference sequence). This CDR3 contains 13 residues. Healthy Caucasians provided all donations. TCRdb reanalysed the 5' RACE reads using MiXCR and keeps one entry per CDR3 protein. The top ten hold approximately 0.29% of the sample, which has roughly 1.6 million distinct CDR3 sequences, under 35% seen once. Study-wide findings and caveats: In monozygotic twins, models underestimated the sharing of out-of-frame TCR alpha. Some out-of-frame alpha sequences were shared by twins, and these showed excess low generation probability.

Sequencing input: cord blood. The chain uses TRBV27 and TRBJ1-6, with unresolved D. The clonotype comes from a newborn girl in good health. The CDR3 nucleotides are TGTGCCAGCAGTTTTCTGGGGAGCTCACCCCTCCACTTT. This gives the protein CASSFLGSSPLHF.